This TCR beta chain was profiled in a study of CD8+ T cells in alopecia areata (dated by TCRdb to 2016 to 2018). Regarding the complete study: Treated patients were enrolled in an open-label pilot trial of oral tofacitinib, 5 to 10 mg twice daily, for moderate-to-severe alopecia areata. Biopsies were taken from tofacitinib-treated patients at baseline and again at 4 and 24 weeks into treatment, and several of those patients also had a later scalp biopsy. Scalp clonality was compared across normal scalp (n=4), patchy alopecia areata scalp (n=8), and alopecia totalis/universalis scalp (n=8). immunoSEQ multiplex PCR using 35 Vbeta forward primers and 13 Jbeta reverse primers was used to amplify TCRbeta CDR3 regions. Human TCRbeta sequencing covered scalp tissue and sorted CD4+ and CD8+ peripheral blood T cells from patchy and totalis/universalis alopecia areata patients and healthy controls. The SALT score, which quantifies the percentage of affected scalp surface area, was used to measure disease severity in treated patients. Patients received tofacitinib for 6 to 18 months and were then followed off drug for 6 months to check for delayed response and recurrence. RNA came from the PAXgene miRNA kit for fixed scalp, the miRNeasy kit for PBMCs, and the RNeasy kit for mouse skin. High-throughput TCRbeta sequencing was used to examine T cell clonal expansion in alopecia areata in both the C3H/HeJ mouse model and human patients.

Reading from cysteine to phenylalanine, the CDR3 counts 14 amino acids. The DNA shown is the 42-base CDR3, in frame from base 1. Per the germline V gene, SNHLY is the CDR1 and FYNNEI is the CDR2. The germline ends are 10 bases apart after V is trimmed by 6 bases and J by 1 base. The method behind the library was the immunoSEQ multiplex PCR assay. RNA was extracted from all samples and reverse transcribed into cDNA, which served as template for TCR sequencing. SuperScript III was used for first-strand cDNA synthesis, primed with a 2:1 mix of oligo-dT and random hexamers. A synthetic immune receptor repertoire was used to assess amplification bias, and residual bias was removed computationally. Regarding the original processing steps: Raw reads were preprocessed to remove errors, and CDR3 was defined by IMGT conventions from the conserved cysteine to phenylalanine. Clonality was computed as 1 minus the Shannon entropy, with the entropy normalized by log2 of the number of productive unique TCRs. CD4 or CD8 identity of scalp clones was inferred by cross-referencing scalp TCRbeta sequences with sorted blood CD4 and CD8 repertoires. The table comes from immuneACCESS by way of TCRdb, which keeps in-frame sequences with V and J called. Part of the clones is missing from these tables; in studies checked, under half for an unresolved V gene and the rest for unknown reasons. D and trimming come from the DNA, and the V and J calls and clone size come from that table. Present in this sample are 110,000 or so clones, roughly 50% of which were seen just once. The ten biggest clones cover under 3.5% of the sample.

The time point label, as the study defines it: roughly 26 weeks on oral tofacitinib. The treatment or condition label of this sample denotes: oral pan-JAK inhibitor, 5-10 mg twice daily. From alopecia areata patients, peripheral blood was collected along with lesional scalp punch biopsies. PBMCs were separated by density centrifugation and stained for CD3, CD4 and CD8, after which CD4+ and CD8+ T cells were sorted on a FACSAria. As to this clone: Its binding antigen is unknown. The sample holds no much larger clone one base away, and base qualities are not on file.

Overall study results and their limits: Because the treated cohort was small and included a single nonresponder, larger studies are needed to assess links between baseline CD8+ expansion and response. Compared with normal scalp, lesional scalp had higher clonality and more expanded CD8+ clones, particularly in alopecia totalis/universalis, a pattern that suggests antigenic drive. Compared with mice, TCR sequences shared between patients were less clear, possibly partly because of HLA diversity across the patient population. Resident alphabeta T cells in normal human skin are also sequenced, complicating scalp TCR repertoire analysis, unlike mouse skin dominated by gammadelta T cells. Tofacitinib significantly lowered scalp clonality and the number of expanded CD8+ clones among the top 100 scalp clones. Many expanded lesional clones persisted in scalp and blood during tofacitinib treatment, which may partly explain relapse after stopping treatment.

Sequences were derived from CD4+ T cells sorted from blood, sampled at week 24, from a patient treated with tofacitinib. Here the chain combines TRBV2 and TRBJ1-5; the D segment could be TRBD1, given 6 matching bases. The clonotype was recovered from a human donor with alopecia areata. This receptor has the CDR3 CASRKDRSNQPQHF. The sequenced DNA: TGTGCCAGCAGAAAGGACAGAAGCAATCAGCCCCAGCATTTT.